This T cell receptor beta chain was sequenced for a study of beta chain features in type 1 diabetes. Study-wide points: A moderate, significant TCRB CDR3 shortening appeared in type 1 diabetes across four CD4+ subsets. Among type 1 diabetes patients, VDJ junctions had fewer insertions and more deletions. An over-representation of cells with high TCR expression could result from cDNA sequencing.

The isolated RNA, all of it, was reverse transcribed, so expressed TCRB transcripts were what got sequenced. Here immunoSEQ multiplex PCR was the method, and the copy in TCRdb shows in-frame clones only, minus some. The profile shows hundreds of thousands of clones, 9.5% to 13% of them singletons. Stem cell-like memory, regulatory, central memory and naive CD4+ cells were sorted via CD45RO/CCR7/CD25/CD127/CD95/CD27. Comments on this clone: As yet, its antigen is unknown.

With V trimmed by 1 base and J by 5 bases, 3 bases remained unmatched. The CDR3 consists of 15 residues. Per germline, CDR1 SGHNT and CDR2 YYREEE (reference sequence). The sequenced sample consisted of naive CD4+ T cells from blood. The source of this sequence is a man aged 25 to 40 with type 1 diabetes. This rearrangement joins TRBV5-4 to TRBJ2-3; 11 bases are shared with TRBD2. CDR3 residues: CASSLLAGGGDTQYF. CDR3 nucleotides: TGTGCCAGCAGCTTGCTAGCGGGGGGAGGAGATACGCAGTATTTT.